The rows below give T cell receptor beta chains drawn from one sample of a study of PD-L1 blockade in urothelial cancer. The assay was immunoSEQ multiplex PCR, and TCRdb's table has in-frame clones only and misses some. The profile shows roughly 120,000 clones, 70% to 85% of them singletons. The sample consisted of PBMCs, taken around atezolizumab (anti-PD-L1) treatment. These receptor sequences come from a man aged 45-65 years with urothelial cancer. The CDR3 runs from the conserved cysteine through the conserved F or W. Each record gives: D gene, clone size, V gene, J gene, CDR3 protein, CDR3 DNA. A D gene is named only where the DNA matches it firmly. Size is stated for part of the rows, as once, few or many counts, or as a class when the clone is expanded.

>.|.|TRBV6-8|TRBJ2-7
CASSYHSYEQYF
TGTGCCAGCAGTTACCATTCCTACGAGCAGTACTTC
>TRBD2|.|TRBV4-2|TRBJ2-1
CASSQEGGTGGNEQFF
TGTGCCAGCAGCCAAGAAGGGGGGACGGGGGGGAATGAGCAGTTCTTC
>.|.|TRBV19|TRBJ2-7
CASSIQFGEASEQYF
TGTGCCAGTAGTATCCAGTTCGGGGAGGCTAGCGAGCAGTACTTC
>TRBD2|.|TRBV9|TRBJ2-1
CASSGGFTSGAYNEQFF
TGTGCCAGCAGCGGGGGATTCACTAGCGGGGCTTACAATGAGCAGTTCTTC
>.|.|TRBV28|TRBJ1-4
CASSIRQVNEKLFF
TGTGCCAGCAGTATAAGACAGGTTAATGAAAAACTGTTTTTT
>.|.|TRBV10-3|TRBJ2-1
CAISTRGREGRDEQFF
TGTGCCATCAGTACCAGGGGGCGGGAGGGCCGGGATGAGCAGTTCTTC
>TRBD1|.|TRBV9|TRBJ2-3
CASSIYRGRTDTQYF
TGTGCCAGCAGCATATACAGGGGGAGAACAGATACGCAGTATTTT
>.|.|TRBV27|TRBJ1-4
CASSPTSTGNEKLFF
TGTGCCAGCAGTCCTACCTCCACAGGGAATGAAAAACTGTTTTTT
>TRBD1|once|TRBV7-8|TRBJ2-2
CASSPGQRNTGELFF
TGTGCCAGCAGCCCGGGACAGAGGAACACCGGGGAGCTGTTTTTT
>.|.|TRBV5-1|TRBJ1-6
CASTRESSYNSPLHF
TGCGCCAGCACCCGGGAGAGCTCCTATAATTCACCCCTCCACTTT
>.|.|TRBV30|TRBJ2-1
CAWSKFRGAGSYNEQFF
TGTGCCTGGAGTAAATTCAGGGGGGCGGGCTCCTACAATGAGCAGTTCTTC
>.|.|TRBV5-1|TRBJ2-7
CASSLETYPAGRPYEQYF
TGCGCCAGCAGCTTGGAAACATACCCGGCGGGCAGACCCTACGAGCAGTACTTC
>.|.|TRBV18|TRBJ2-3
CASSGSVRTDTQYF
TGTGCCAGCTCGGGGAGTGTCCGCACAGATACGCAGTATTTT
>.|.|TRBV25-1|TRBJ2-5
CASSAWTAGETQYF
TGTGCCAGCAGTGCTTGGACAGCTGGGGAGACCCAGTACTTC
>TRBD1|.|TRBV5-5|TRBJ1-1
CASGMTGGITEAFF
TGTGCCAGCGGCATGACAGGGGGCATTACTGAAGCTTTCTTT
>.|.|TRBV5-1|TRBJ2-2
CASSLTLGSANTGELFF
TGCGCCAGCAGCCTCACCCTGGGGAGCGCTAACACCGGGGAGCTGTTTTTT
>TRBD2|few|TRBV5-1|TRBJ2-1
CASSNQQRGNNEQFF
TGCGCCAGCAGCAATCAGCAGCGGGGGAACAATGAGCAGTTCTTC
>TRBD2|.|TRBV7-7|TRBJ2-2
CASSAGTRGTGELFF
TGTGCTAGCAGCGCCGGGACTAGAGGAACCGGGGAGCTGTTTTTT
>.|.|TRBV29-1|TRBJ1-2
CSVESAVAGVGRYGYTF
TGCAGCGTTGAGTCTGCTGTGGCAGGGGTCGGCCGCTATGGCTACACCTTC
>.|.|TRBV5-5|TRBJ2-2
CASSFGGRATGELFF
TGTGCCAGCAGCTTCGGAGGACGTGCCACCGGGGAGCTGTTTTTT
>.|.|TRBV11-2|TRBJ2-7
CASSRSGSSYEQYF
TGTGCCAGCAGCCGTAGCGGTAGCTCCTACGAGCAGTACTTC
>TRBD1|.|TRBV18|TRBJ2-5
CASSPRDRPAETQYF
TGTGCCAGCTCACCACGGGACAGACCTGCTGAGACCCAGTACTTC
>.|.|TRBV30|TRBJ2-3
CAWNLGQGGTDTQYF
TGTGCCTGGAACCTAGGACAGGGAGGGACAGATACGCAGTATTTT
>.|.|TRBV6-6|TRBJ2-3
CASSYRGARDTQYF
TGTGCCAGCAGTTACAGGGGTGCTAGAGATACGCAGTATTTT
>.|.|TRBV4-1|TRBJ2-2
CASSHRANTGELFF
TGCGCCAGCAGCCATCGAGCTAACACCGGGGAGCTGTTTTTT
>.|.|TRBV6-1|TRBJ1-5
CASTRLNQPQHF
TGTGCCAGCACAAGACTAAATCAGCCCCAGCATTTT
>TRBD2|few|TRBV5-1|TRBJ2-2
CASSLAGLAGGPLTGELFF
TGCGCCAGCAGCTTGGCCGGGCTAGCGGGAGGGCCATTGACCGGGGAGCTGTTTTTT
>TRBD2|.|TRBV7-9|TRBJ2-5
CASSSPGLAGVGGETQYF
TGTGCCAGCAGCAGCCCGGGACTAGCGGGAGTGGGGGGAGAGACCCAGTACTTC
>.|few|TRBV13|TRBJ2-5
CASSFSGGENQETQYF
TGTGCCAGCAGCTTCTCCGGCGGGGAAAACCAAGAGACCCAGTACTTC
>TRBD2|.|TRBV29-1|TRBJ2-7
CLGEELTSGSYEQYF
TGCCTGGGGGAGGAGTTGACTAGCGGGAGCTACGAGCAGTACTTC
>TRBD1|.|TRBV13|TRBJ1-2
CASSGQGATGYTF
TGTGCCAGTTCGGGACAGGGGGCGACCGGCTACACCTTC
>.|.|TRBV6-6|TRBJ2-7
CASSYQGSYEQYF
TGTGCCAGCAGTTATCAGGGTTCCTACGAGCAGTACTTC
>TRBD2|.|TRBV28|TRBJ2-1
CASSWTSGEQFF
TGTGCCAGCAGTTGGACTAGCGGAGAGCAGTTCTTC
>TRBD2|.|TRBV18|TRBJ2-1
CASSPLAGGSYNEQFF
TGTGCCAGCTCACCCCTAGCGGGGGGTTCCTACAATGAGCAGTTCTTC
>TRBD2|.|TRBV5-1|TRBJ2-1
CASSPSGSSYNEQFF
TGCGCCAGCAGCCCCAGCGGGAGCTCCTACAATGAGCAGTTCTTC
>.|.|TRBV27|TRBJ1-1
CASSHMGSPFF
TGTGCCAGCAGCCACATGGGCAGCCCTTTCTTT
>TRBD1|.|TRBV6-5|TRBJ1-1
CATPEDRRGNTEAFF
TGTGCCACGCCCGAGGACAGGCGGGGGAACACTGAAGCTTTCTTT
>.|.|TRBV30|TRBJ2-1
CAWSRYFEQFF
TGTGCCTGGAGCCGCTACTTTGAGCAGTTCTTC
>.|.|TRBV7-2|TRBJ1-2
CASSLNYGYTF
TGTGCCAGCAGCCTTAACTATGGCTACACCTTC
>.|.|TRBV6-5|TRBJ1-2
CASRPTQGGYYGYTF
TGTGCCAGCAGACCCACCCAAGGGGGATACTATGGCTACACCTTC
>.|.|TRBV5-1|TRBJ1-4
CASSPTGKNEKLFF
TGCGCCAGCAGCCCCACGGGGAAGAATGAAAAACTGTTTTTT
>TRBD2|.|TRBV12-5|TRBJ2-3
CASGWGIGGRPTDTQYF
TGTGCTAGTGGTTGGGGGATTGGCGGGAGACCCACAGATACGCAGTATTTT
>.|.|TRBV5-8|TRBJ1-2
CASSLGAGLLKGGYTF
TGTGCCAGCAGCTTGGGAGCGGGGCTGTTGAAGGGTGGCTACACCTTC
>.|.|TRBV7-6|TRBJ1-6
CASSLTRVGYSPLHF
TGTGCCAGCAGCTTAACCAGGGTGGGGTATTCACCCCTCCACTTT
>.|.|TRBV18|TRBJ2-3
CASSIQGGPTDTQYF
TGTGCCAGCTCAATCCAAGGAGGCCCCACAGATACGCAGTATTTT
>TRBD1|.|TRBV2|TRBJ1-5
CASSDRTGRGQPQHF
TGTGCCAGCAGTGATCGGACAGGTCGAGGACAGCCCCAGCATTTT
>TRBD1|once|TRBV5-5|TRBJ2-6
CASSLRDRGLSGANVLTF
TGTGCCAGCAGCCTCCGGGACAGGGGATTATCTGGGGCCAACGTCCTGACTTTC
>TRBD1|.|TRBV7-9|TRBJ1-3
CASRNQGQIRGNTIYF
TGTGCCAGCAGAAATCAGGGACAGATCCGTGGAAACACCATATATTTT
>TRBD2|.|TRBV28|TRBJ2-7
CASSLGLAGEQYF
TGTGCCAGCAGTCTGGGACTAGCGGGCGAGCAGTACTTC
>TRBD1|.|TRBV28|TRBJ1-2
CASSFSGQMTNYGYTF
TGTGCCAGCAGTTTCTCGGGACAGATGACTAACTATGGCTACACCTTC
>TRBD1|.|TRBV10-2|TRBJ2-7
CASTGTGGKYEQYF
TGCGCCAGCACAGGGACAGGGGGCAAATACGAGCAGTACTTC
>.|.|TRBV2|TRBJ1-5
CASSPRVQGQPQHF
TGTGCCAGCAGTCCCAGGGTTCAGGGTCAGCCCCAGCATTTT
>TRBD2|.|TRBV28|TRBJ2-7
CASGTSGRSYEQYF
TGTGCCAGCGGCACTAGCGGGAGATCCTACGAGCAGTACTTC
>.|.|TRBV5-1|TRBJ1-1
CASNSGTFMNTEAFF
TGCGCCAGCAACTCAGGAACATTCATGAACACTGAAGCTTTCTTT
>TRBD2|.|TRBV5-1|TRBJ2-1
CASSSTSGSSYNEQFF
TGCGCCAGCAGCTCCACTAGCGGAAGCTCCTACAATGAGCAGTTCTTC
>.|.|TRBV11-2|TRBJ2-2
CASSDTGQRNTGELFF
TGTGCCAGCAGCGACACGGGACAAAGAAACACCGGGGAGCTGTTTTTT
>TRBD1|.|TRBV6-5|TRBJ1-1
CATAGQLNTEAFF
TGTGCCACGGCGGGACAGTTAAACACTGAAGCTTTCTTT